The clone carrying this T cell receptor beta chain has only one observation. TCRdb keeps only in-frame clones here, not all; method: immunoSEQ multiplex PCR. The sample includes 75,000 to 100,000 clones, more than 80% of them seen just once. The data stem from a study of graft-versus-host responses after intestinal transplantation. At the level of the study: All of the recipients had induction that used anti-thymocyte globulin, then tacrolimus and steroids for two to four years.

V lost 7 bases to trimming and J lost 5 bases, with 14 bases between them. CDR1 and CDR2 (germline): SQVTM, ANQGSEA. The CDR3 covers 12 residues. V usage is TRBV29-1 and J usage is TRBJ1-2; tentative D call: TRBD1 (6 bases). This specimen consisted of PBMCs, obtained around 68 weeks after intestinal transplant. The receptor comes from a human patient who received an intestinal transplant, so some T cells may come from the graft donor. CDR3 sequence (DNA): TGCAGCGGTGGACAGCCCACTTATGGCTACACCTTC. Protein: CSGGQPTYGYTF.